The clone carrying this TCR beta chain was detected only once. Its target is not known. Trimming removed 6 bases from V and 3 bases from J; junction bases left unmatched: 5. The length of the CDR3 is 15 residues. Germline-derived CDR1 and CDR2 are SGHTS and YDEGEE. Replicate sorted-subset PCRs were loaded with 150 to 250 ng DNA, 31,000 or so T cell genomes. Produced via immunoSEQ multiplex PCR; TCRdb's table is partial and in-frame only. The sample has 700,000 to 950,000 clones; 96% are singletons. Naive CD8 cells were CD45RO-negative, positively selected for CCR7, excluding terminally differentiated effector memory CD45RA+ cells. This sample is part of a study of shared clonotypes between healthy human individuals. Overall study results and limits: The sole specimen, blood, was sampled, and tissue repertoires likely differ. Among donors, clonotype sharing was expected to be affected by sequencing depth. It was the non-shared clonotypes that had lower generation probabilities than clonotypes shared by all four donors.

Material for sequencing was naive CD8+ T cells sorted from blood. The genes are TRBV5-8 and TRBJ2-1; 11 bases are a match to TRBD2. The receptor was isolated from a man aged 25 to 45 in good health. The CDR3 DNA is TGTGCCAGCAACACCGGGACTAGCGGCTACAATGAGCAGTTCTTC. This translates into CASNTGTSGYNEQFF.